Below, 27 T cell receptor beta chains from the same sample are listed, as sequenced in a study of T cell repertoires in cytomegalovirus infection. TCRdb re-called the reads with MiXCR, one entry per CDR3 protein. The sample has approximately 500,000 distinct CDR3 sequences; around 10% are singletons. Sequencing was carried out using PBMCs. The source is a human donor in good health (CMV status not recorded). Some clones in this sample may be carry-over from other donors' samples.

The V call is TRBV20-1, the J call TRBJ2-7; 9 nucleotides line up with TRBD1. The CDR3 contains 15 residues. V lost 0 bases, J lost 2 bases, and 5 bases stayed unmatched. The germline V gene encodes CDR1 DFQATT and CDR2 SNEGSKA (reference sequence). The CDR3 nucleotides are TGCAGTGCTAGAGATTACGGGACAGGGCCCTACGAGCAGTACTTC. It is translated as CSARDYGTGPYEQYF.

This clonotype was counted at least ten times. The chain combines TRBV6-5 with TRBJ1-1, with D maybe TRBD1 (5 bases). The ends were cut back, 6 bases at V and 5 bases at J, with 16 bases in the middle. Germline V gene data show CDR1 as MNHEY and CDR2 as SVGAGI. The CDR3 loop spans 14 amino acids. Here the CDR3 reads CASSPGGGFTEAFF. CDR3 bases: TGTGCCAGCAGCCCCGGGGGAGGGTTTACTGAAGCTTTCTTT.

This clonotype occurred a few times. The rearrangement uses TRBV12-3 or TRBV12-4 and TRBJ2-1; D ambiguous. This CDR3 has 13 amino acids. V was pared by 3 bases and J by 9 bases, with 12 bases between. The CDR3 is CASSFKTPTEQFF. CDR3 coding DNA: TGTGCCAGCAGTTTCAAAACCCCCACTGAGCAGTTCTTC.

In this sample, this clonotype turned up many times. The chain employs TRBV7-9 and TRBJ2-7, with 8 positions matching TRBD2. Trimming took 7 bases from V and 2 from J; bases not matched to a gene: 13. The germline V gene has CDR1 SEHNR and CDR2 FQNEAQ (reference sequence). There are 16 residues in the CDR3. As DNA, the CDR3 is TGTGCCAGCACTAAGAGCGGCGGGGGGCCCACCTACGAGCAGTACTTC. It translates to CASTKSGGGPTYEQYF. Looking up the rest from reference TRBV7-9 and TRBJ2-7 gives the full variable domain: DTGVSQNPRHKITKRGQNVTFRCDPISEHNRLYWYRQTLGQGPEFLTYFQNEAQLEKSRLLSDRFSAERPKGSFSTLEIQRTEQGDSAMYLCASTKSGGGPTYEQYFGPGTRLTVT.

This clonotype came up many times. V usage is TRBV25-1 and J usage is TRBJ2-3, with D possibly TRBD1 on 5 matching bases. Germline V gene sequence: CDR1 MGHDK, CDR2 SYGVNS. Trimming left V 5 bases short and J 5 bases short, with 17 bases between. The CDR3 is 15 residues long. The CDR3 DNA is TGTGCCAGCAGTAGCCCGCAGAAGGGGCTAGATACGCAGTATTTT. Protein sequence: CASSSPQKGLDTQYF. Supplemented by reference TRBV25-1 and TRBJ2-3, the full variable domain reads EADIYQTPRYLVIGTGKKITLECSQTMGHDKMYWYQQDPGMELHLIHYSYGVNSTEKGDLSSESTVSRIRTEHFPLTLESARPSHTSQYLCASSSPQKGLDTQYFGPGTRLTVL.

The V call is TRBV4-1, the J call TRBJ2-3; D unclear. CDR1 is MGHRA and CDR2 is YSYEKL in the germline V gene. The CDR3 spans 15 residues. V was pared by 1 base and J by 1 base, with 9 bases between. The DNA of the CDR3 is TGCGCCAGCAGCCAAGCACCCGTGGGCACAGATACGCAGTATTTT. The encoded protein is CASSQAPVGTDTQYF.

This clonotype was picked up many times. CDR3 in amino acids: CSASRGKETQYF. The CDR3 region has the DNA TGCAGCGCTAGCAGGGGGAAGGAGACCCAGTACTTC. V gene TRBV29-1 combines with J gene TRBJ2-5; 7 bases map to TRBD1. CDR3 length: 12 amino acids. The germline V gene encodes CDR1 SQVTM and CDR2 ANQGSEA. J was trimmed by 5 bases and V by 7 bases; bases with no gene match: 7.

This clonotype was picked up many times. The V gene is TRBV6-5, the J gene TRBJ1-1; D perhaps matches TRBD1 (5 bases). Per the germline V gene, CDR1 is MNHEY and CDR2 is SVGAGI. The CDR3 length is 15 residues. V was clipped by 5 bases and J by 6 bases, with 19 bases between them. The CDR3 region is CASSGGERGRAEAFF. For the CDR3, the DNA is TGTGCCAGCAGTGGGGGGGAGAGGGGAAGGGCTGAAGCTTTCTTT.

This clonotype was observed many times. This rearrangement joins TRBV12-3 or TRBV12-4 to TRBJ1-5; no firm D call. This CDR3 has 13 amino acids. The V end was cut by 1 base, the J end by 4 bases, with 5 bases between. The CDR3: CASSLGENQPQHF. Written as DNA, the CDR3 is TGTGCCAGCAGTTTAGGGGAAAATCAGCCCCAGCATTTT.

There are many counts of this clonotype. The V and J genes are TRBV7-8 and TRBJ2-1, with D uncertain. V was pared by 6 bases and J by 0 bases, with 12 bases between. This CDR3 contains 15 residues. The germline gives CDR1 SGHVS, CDR2 FQNEAQ. CDR3 region: CASRVLTSSYNEQFF. As DNA, the CDR3 is TGTGCCAGCAGGGTGCTGACAAGCTCCTACAATGAGCAGTTCTTC. The complete variable domain, with remaining parts taken from reference TRBV7-8 and TRBJ2-1, reads GAGVSQSPRYKVAKRGQDVALRCDPISGHVSLFWYQQALGQGPEFLTYFQNEAQLDKSGLPSDRFFAERPEGSVSTLKIQRTQQEDSAVYLCASRVLTSSYNEQFFGPGTRLTVL.

This clonotype was observed many times. J is TRBJ2-7 and V is TRBV29-1; TRBD2 matches at 9 bases. The germline V gene has CDR1 SQVTM and CDR2 ANQGSEA. This CDR3 has 13 amino acids. The V segment lost 7 bases and the J segment 3 bases; nucleotides outside the gene matches: 7. The DNA for the CDR3 is TGCAGCGCCTCGACTAGCGGAGGCTACGAGCAGTACTTC. This gives the protein CSASTSGGYEQYF.

This clonotype was detected many times. V and J are TRBV5-1 and TRBJ2-1, with TRBD2 identical over 8 bases. The CDR3 contains 15 residues. Germline CDR1 is SGHRS and CDR2 is YFSETQ. V shed 4 bases and J 3 bases; nucleotides not matched to a gene: 6. This CDR3 reads CASSPTSGYYNEQFF. CDR3 nucleotide sequence: TGCGCCAGCAGCCCTACTAGCGGATACTACAATGAGCAGTTCTTC. Full variable domain (remainder filled in from reference TRBV5-1 and TRBJ2-1): KAGVTQTPRYLIKTRGQQVTLSCSPISGHRSVSWYQQTPGQGLQFLFEYFSETQRNKGNFPGRFSGRQFSNSRSEMNVSTLELGDSALYLCASSPTSGYYNEQFFGPGTRLTVL.

This clonotype was seen ten or more times. This chain connects TRBV9 to TRBJ2-2, with D perhaps matching TRBD2 (6 bases). CDR1 and CDR2 from the germline V gene are SGDLS and YYNGEE. The CDR3 length is 16 residues. V gave up 0 bases and J gave up 2 bases, with 11 bases separating them. CDR3 residues: CASSVGGGINTGELFF. The CDR3, as DNA: TGTGCCAGCAGCGTAGGAGGAGGGATTAACACCGGGGAGCTGTTTTTT.

This clonotype has at least ten counts. This sequence joins TRBV14 and TRBJ1-2; D may be TRBD1 (5 bases). With 1 base removed from V and 4 bases from J, the gap between germline ends came to 13 bases. The CDR3 loop spans 15 amino acids. The germline V gene has CDR1 SGHDN and CDR2 FVKESK. CDR3 residues: CASSQAAGPSYGYTF. CDR3 coding DNA: TGTGCCAGCAGCCAAGCTGCGGGACCCTCCTATGGCTACACCTTC.

The chain links TRBV5-6 to TRBJ2-7; D might be TRBD1 (5 bases). Trimming took 4 bases from V and 2 from J, leaving 13 bases between them. The CDR3 has 14 residues. Germline values: CDR1 SGHDT, CDR2 YYEEEE. The CDR3 spells CASSLFDRPYEQYF. The DNA of the CDR3 is TGTGCCAGCAGCCTGTTTGACAGACCCTACGAGCAGTACTTC.

Many counts were recorded for this clonotype. V is TRBV14 and J is TRBJ2-7; the D gene could be TRBD1 or TRBD2 (5 bases each). The V and J ends lost 5 bases and 7 bases respectively, with 15 bases between them. CDR1 and CDR2 from the germline V gene are SGHDN and FVKESK. The CDR3 extends over 13 amino acids. DNA for the CDR3: TGTGCCAGCAGCGAAACTAGGGGCTCGGAGCAGTACTTC. Amino acid sequence: CASSETRGSEQYF.

This chain joins TRBV11-2 and TRBJ1-5; D is ambiguous. V dropped 6 bases and J dropped 6 bases, with 21 bases sitting between them. This CDR3 region has 16 residues. Germline CDR1 is SGHAT and CDR2 is FQNNGV. The CDR3 region has the DNA TGTGCCAGCAGTTCGTTAGACGCCGGAGGCGGTCAGCCCCAGCATTTT. The encoded protein is CASSSLDAGGGQPQHF.

The sample holds many counts of this clonotype. V gene TRBV28 combines with J gene TRBJ1-4, with TRBD1 as a possible D gene (6 bases). The CDR3 runs 14 residues. Germline V gives CDR1 MDHEN, CDR2 SYDVKM. Trimming removed 3 bases at V and 10 bases at J, with 15 bases between. The CDR3, as DNA: TGTGCCAGCAGTTTTCATCCAGGGGAGGGAAAACTGTTTTTT. Its translation is CASSFHPGEGKLFF.

This clonotype is a singleton in its sample. The chain uses TRBV5-1 and TRBJ2-4; perhaps TRBD1 as D (6 bases). V lost 4 bases to trimming and J lost 5 bases, with 19 bases between them. The CDR3 contains 16 residues. Germline values: CDR1 SGHRS, CDR2 YFSETQ. The CDR3 nucleotides read TGCGCCAGCAGCGGGCGCCGGGACACCGAAGAAAACATTCAGTACTTC. Its protein is CASSGRRDTEENIQYF.

The genes are TRBV29-1 and TRBJ2-1, with TRBD1 matching over 8 bases. J lost 3 bases, V lost 4 bases, and 2 bases had no gene match. Germline-derived CDR1 and CDR2 are SQVTM and ANQGSEA. The CDR3 is 13 amino acids. Here the CDR3 reads CSVGTGNYNEQFF. DNA of the CDR3: TGCAGCGTTGGGACAGGGAACTACAATGAGCAGTTCTTC.

This clonotype was recorded at least ten times. The chain links TRBV11-2 to TRBJ2-7; D is perhaps TRBD2 (5 bases). V was pared by 4 bases and J by 10 bases, with 11 bases between. Germline V lookup: CDR1 SGHAT, CDR2 FQNNGV. The CDR3 contains 11 residues. The CDR3 protein is CASSSGNVQYF. CDR3 coding DNA: TGTGCCAGCAGCTCCGGGAACGTCCAGTACTTC.

This clonotype was found many times. The chain links TRBV7-3 to TRBJ2-3, with 12 bases lining up with TRBD2. Germline values: CDR1 SGHTA, CDR2 FQGTGA. Unmatched junction bases numbered 7, after V lost 1 base and J lost 8 bases. This CDR3 comprises 16 residues. The DNA of the CDR3 is TGTGCCAGCAGCTTAATCGGGACTAGCGGGCGATCTACGCAGTATTTT. This codes for CASSLIGTSGRSTQYF. Together with reference TRBV7-3 and TRBJ2-3, the CDR3 gives the full variable domain: GAGVSQTPSNKVTEKGKYVELRCDPISGHTALYWYRQSLGQGPEFLIYFQGTGAADDSGLPNDRFFAVRPEGSVSTLKIQRTERGDSAVYLCASSLIGTSGRSTQYFGPGTRLTVL.

This clonotype was counted many times. This rearrangement joins TRBV7-2 to TRBJ2-5; TRBD2 is a possible D gene (6 bases). CDR1 and CDR2 from the germline V gene are SGHTA and FQGNSA. This CDR3 has 15 residues. V was shortened by 5 bases and J by 4 bases, with 17 bases between the two germline ends. The CDR3 region is CASSSRQTSAETQYF. CDR3 in DNA: TGTGCCAGCAGCAGCCGACAGACTAGTGCAGAGACCCAGTACTTC.

This clonotype appeared many times. V usage is TRBV5-6 and J usage is TRBJ2-1; unclear D gene. Germline V CDR1 and CDR2: SGHDT, YYEEEE. This CDR3 region has 16 residues. Trimming shortened V by 1 base and J by 1 base, and 12 bases separated the two germline ends. This chain's CDR3 is CASSLFLRVSYNEQFF. The CDR3 DNA is TGTGCCAGCAGCTTGTTCCTCCGGGTTTCCTACAATGAGCAGTTCTTC. Combining the CDR3 with reference TRBV5-6 and TRBJ2-1 gives the whole variable domain DAGVTQSPTHLIKTRGQQVTLRCSPKSGHDTVSWYQQALGQGPQFIFQYYEEEERQRGNFPDRFSGHQFPNYSSELNVNALLLGDSALYLCASSLFLRVSYNEQFFGPGTRLTVL.

This clonotype was seen repeatedly, ten times or more. The rearrangement links TRBV4-1 to TRBJ1-2; 9 nucleotides align to TRBD1. There are 15 residues in the CDR3. The trim removed 4 bases at V and 6 bases at J, leaving 9 bases unmatched. The germline V gene encodes CDR1 MGHRA and CDR2 YSYEKL. The CDR3 here is CASSREQGAQNGYTF. The CDR3 region has the DNA TGCGCCAGCAGCCGAGAACAGGGGGCGCAGAATGGCTACACCTTC.

This clonotype was found many times. The chain is built from TRBV28 and TRBJ1-6; 9 bases match TRBD1. This CDR3 spans 14 amino acids. Germline CDR1 reads MDHEN; CDR2 reads SYDVKM. V trimming: 9 bases; J trimming: 10 bases; junction bases outside the gene matches: 10. CDR3 DNA: TGTGCCAGTCATCCGGGACAGGGAATCTCACCCCTCCACTTT. This gives the protein CASHPGQGISPLHF.

This clonotype was seen at least ten times. This chain connects TRBV6-5 to TRBJ2-1, with a weak D call TRBD2 (5 bases). V was trimmed by 2 bases and J by 3 bases, leaving 8 bases between them. This CDR3 spans 14 amino acids. CDR1 is MNHEY and CDR2 is SVGAGI in the germline V gene. The CDR3, as DNA: TGTGCCAGCAGTTACCGGGAAAGCTACAATGAGCAGTTCTTC. It codes for CASSYRESYNEQFF.